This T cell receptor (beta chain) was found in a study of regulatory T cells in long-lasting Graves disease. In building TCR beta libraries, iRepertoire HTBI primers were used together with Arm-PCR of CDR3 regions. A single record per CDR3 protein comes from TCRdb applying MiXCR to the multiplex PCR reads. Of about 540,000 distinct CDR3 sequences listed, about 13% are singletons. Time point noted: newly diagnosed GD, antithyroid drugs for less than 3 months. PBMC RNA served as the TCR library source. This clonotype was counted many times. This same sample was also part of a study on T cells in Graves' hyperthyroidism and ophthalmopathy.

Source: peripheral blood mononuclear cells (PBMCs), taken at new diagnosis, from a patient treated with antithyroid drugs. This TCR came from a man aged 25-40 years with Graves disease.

The CDR3, as DNA: TGCAGTGCTAGATCTGGACAGGGGGACACTGAAGCTTTCTTT. Its protein product is CSARSGQGDTEAFF. The chain is built from TRBV20-1 and TRBJ1-1; 10 bases match TRBD1. V lost 2 bases, J lost 3 bases, and 3 bases stayed unmatched. The CDR3 covers 14 residues. Germline V lookup: CDR1 DFQATT, CDR2 SNEGSKA (reference sequence).